Sequencing of this T cell receptor beta chain was carried out in a study of blood T cell repertoires in COVID-19 (dated by TCRdb to the early 2020s). A note on the overall study: The collaborator samples originated in the United States, Italy and Spain and spanned the acute and convalescent phases of COVID-19. The material from the prospective study consisted of cDNA or gDNA derived from T cells, B-cell-depleted T cells, or PBMCs. Subjects who had been exposed to COVID-19, were actively infected with it, or had recovered from it provided the deeply sampled blood TCRbeta repertoires that made up the dataset. A freely available public database, intended as a resource for researchers studying the immune response to SARS-CoV-2, is where the repertoires were released. The samples were drawn from the first 160 participants of the ongoing ImmuneRACE study and from about 1,200 subjects provided by 6 global collaborators. Sample metadata almost always included a de-identified subject ID, COVID-19 status, age in years and sex. HLA class I and class II types, where available, came from metadata supplied by the sample provider rather than from assay-based typing.

The full study reports these points: The quantity of clinical and demographic metadata differed by source and by participant and was supplied without curation.

Each collaborating institution followed its own protocols to collect whole blood in K2EDTA tubes. For TCRbeta analysis, collaborators shipped samples as frozen whole blood, isolated PBMCs, or DNA extracted from either of those sample types. Trimming removed 5 bases from V and 7 bases from J; the gene matches leave 9 bases unexplained. The CDR3 runs 15 amino acids, cysteine and phenylalanine included. Only CDR3 DNA remains: 45 bases, in frame from the first base. The germline V gene encodes CDR1 SNHLY and CDR2 FYNNEI. TCRbeta CDR3 regions were amplified from genomic DNA by means of the immunoSEQ Assay, a bias-controlled multiplex PCR. Processing in the source paper ran as follows. Nucleated cell counts per sample were estimated from amplification of reference gene primers within the assay. To quantify the absolute abundance of each unique TCRbeta CDR3 rearrangement, sequence reads were collapsed and filtered. For each sample, productive Simpson clonality was calculated as the square root of Simpson's diversity index over productive rearrangements. Sourced from immuneACCESS, this table was stored by TCRdb with only in-frame sequences that have V and J called. A share of the clones is absent; for the studies checked, an unresolved V gene accounts for under half, and the remainder has no known explanation. Clone size and V and J calls were adopted from that table, with D and trimming inferred from the DNA. The sample yields roughly 190,000 clones; about 88% were counted once. The ten largest clones represent around 4.8% of the sample.

About this clone itself: It lacks a known antigen. No quality values exist for individual bases; no much larger clone is one base distant.

Rearrangement joined TRBV2 to TRBJ1-5, with TRBD1 identical over 9 junction bases. Sequencing was carried out using peripheral blood. The clonotype was recovered from a human donor in a cohort sampled during active COVID-19. Here is the DNA: TGTGCCAGCAGTCTCCGGGACAGGGATAGGCAGCCCCAGCATTTT. Its product reads: CASSLRDRDRQPQHF.